This is a list of T cell receptor beta chains from one sample in a study of molecular identifiers for immune sequencing clone quantification. From the PCR reads, TCRdb called clonotypes with MiXCR, one entry per CDR3 protein. The sample yields about 12,000 distinct CDR3 sequences, around 17% seen once. Sequenced: naive CD8+ T cells from blood, with Jurkat cell RNA spiked in. The receptors were sampled from a human donor in good health. Some libraries in this study had Jurkat cell RNA spiked in. Each CDR3 is given with its conserved first and last residue. Rows give clone size only sometimes, using once, few, many, or a class for an expanded clone.

v_call,clone_size,j_call,cdr3_aa
TRBV2,few,TRBJ2-1,CASSQGASYNEQFF
TRBV27,medium-sized,TRBJ2-2,CASSFTTGELFF
TRBV20-1,many,TRBJ1-3,CSASPTGIFNTIYF
TRBV12-5,.,TRBJ2-7,CASGYQGGPGEQYF
TRBV10-3,.,TRBJ1-2,CAINPLDRVDGYTF
TRBV5-1,many,TRBJ2-1,CASSWTGQVHPNEQFF
TRBV7-2,medium-sized,TRBJ2-3,CASSLVGTDTQYF
TRBV5-5,many,TRBJ2-5,CASSPWRQSQETQYF
TRBV7-9,few,TRBJ2-5,CASSATGNQETQYF
TRBV19,many,TRBJ1-5,CASSIGGDYSNQPQHF
TRBV13,many,TRBJ2-2,CASSLEGLVKSGELFF
TRBV28,many,TRBJ2-1,CASTKRISYNEQFF
TRBV7-9,many,TRBJ2-2,CASSLVIQNPGELFF
TRBV7-9,medium-sized,TRBJ2-1,CASSPGTNINEQFF
TRBV7-2,medium-sized,TRBJ1-2,CASSPDPTYNYGYTF
TRBV19,many,TRBJ2-7,CASSPRGSYEQYF
TRBV10-2,medium-sized,TRBJ2-2,CASSAFMDNTGELFF
TRBV9,medium-sized,TRBJ2-3,CASSVALTDTQYF
TRBV5-6,few,TRBJ2-1,CASSPGLGNNEQFF
TRBV6-2/TRBV6-3,many,TRBJ2-1,CASSHRDFSYNEQFF
TRBV11-3,.,TRBJ2-6,CASSPRMGRNSGANVLTF
TRBV18,medium-sized,TRBJ1-2,CASSPSTGHYGYTF
TRBV4-1,medium-sized,TRBJ2-7,CASSQASSGPTYEQYF
TRBV27,many,TRBJ2-7,CASREGGATPYEQYF
TRBV13,medium-sized,TRBJ1-1,CASSLGSAGRRTEAFF
TRBV28,medium-sized,TRBJ2-7,CASSLVAPTYEQYF
TRBV24-1,few,TRBJ2-3,CATSDRDREDTQYF
TRBV6-2/TRBV6-3,many,TRBJ2-1,CASSYLALMEQFF
TRBV11-2,many,TRBJ2-3,CASSLISGKLTDTQYF
TRBV7-6,few,TRBJ2-7,CASSLLFPGTGNEQYF
TRBV19,medium-sized,TRBJ2-2,CASLHGPLNTGELFF
TRBV10-3,many,TRBJ2-7,CAISSSGSSYEQYF
TRBV4-1,medium-sized,TRBJ2-1,CASSQYRGSIDEQFF
TRBV15,many,TRBJ2-7,CATSIKQGYEQYF